The T cell receptor beta chain described here comes from a study of post-analysis software for immune sequencing data. With respect to this clonotype: Its antigen is undetermined.

In germline, CDR1 is MNHEY, CDR2 SVGEGT. This CDR3 has 12 residues. Trimming took 0 bases from V and 7 from J, leaving 7 bases between them. Unique molecular identifiers were carried by the TCR beta cDNA libraries. TCRdb analysed the PCR reads with MiXCR anew, one entry per CDR3 protein. The sample records over 300,000 distinct CDR3 sequences, roughly 38% being singletons. Overall study findings and caveats: Five or six TRBV segments, including TRBV5-6, TRBV5-1 and TRBV20-1, were more frequent in patients than controls.

Source material: blood. V gene TRBV6-2 or TRBV6-3 combines with J gene TRBJ2-7; D gene uncertain. This sequence was found in a girl between 10 and 17 years old with multiple sclerosis. CDR3 region: CASSYSNVEQYF. The CDR3, as DNA: TGTGCCAGCAGTTACTCGAACGTGGAGCAGTACTTC.